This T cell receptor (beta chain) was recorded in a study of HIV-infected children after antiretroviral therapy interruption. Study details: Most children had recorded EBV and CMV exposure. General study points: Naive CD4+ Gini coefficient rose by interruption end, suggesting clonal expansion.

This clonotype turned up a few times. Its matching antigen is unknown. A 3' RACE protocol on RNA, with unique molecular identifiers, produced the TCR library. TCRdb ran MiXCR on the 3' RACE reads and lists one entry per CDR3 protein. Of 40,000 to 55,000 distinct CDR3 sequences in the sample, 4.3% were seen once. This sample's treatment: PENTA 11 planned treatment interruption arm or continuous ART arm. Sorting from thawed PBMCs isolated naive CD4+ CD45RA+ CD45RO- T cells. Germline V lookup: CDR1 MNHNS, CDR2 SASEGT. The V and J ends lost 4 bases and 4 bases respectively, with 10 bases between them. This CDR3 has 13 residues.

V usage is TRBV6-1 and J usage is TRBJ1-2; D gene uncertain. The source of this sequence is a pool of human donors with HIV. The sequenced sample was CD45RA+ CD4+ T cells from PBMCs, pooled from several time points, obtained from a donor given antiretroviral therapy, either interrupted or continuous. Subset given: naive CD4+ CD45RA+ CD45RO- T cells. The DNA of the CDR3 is TGTGCCAGCAGTGTGCGGGGTAGCTATGGCTACACCTTC. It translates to CASSVRGSYGYTF.